The clone carrying this T cell receptor beta chain came up once. Enrolled through a virtual design, the participants were between roughly 18 and 90 years of age and came from 24 US areas. Per the original methods: Using reference gene primer amplification, nucleated cell counts were estimated. Assay used: immunoSEQ multiplex PCR; TCRdb lists only in-frame clones, some missing. The V and J calls and clone size are taken from that table; D and trimming were inferred from the DNA. The data show 300,000 to 400,000 clones, around 87% seen once. The record originates from a study of blood T cell repertoires in COVID-19. Turning to the study itself: From the United States, Italy and Spain came samples of acute and convalescent COVID-19. PBMCs, B-cell-depleted T cells, or T cells were the source of the cDNA or gDNA that made up the material.

The V end was cut by 4 bases, the J end by 4 bases, with 26 bases between. Germline CDR1 and CDR2: SGHRS and YFSETQ. The CDR3 is made up of 19 amino acids. The chain uses TRBV5-1 and TRBJ2-2, with D uncertain. The TCR sequence derives from a woman younger than 45 with acute COVID-19. The sample consisted of PBMCs or T cells enriched from blood (not recorded which). CDR3 loop: CASSPSQAPRVRFTGELFF. CDR3 DNA sequence: TGCGCCAGCAGCCCCTCCCAAGCGCCGAGAGTGCGATTCACCGGGGAGCTGTTTTTT.